A single sample gave rise to the 29 T cell receptor beta chains below, sequenced in a study of OX40 agonist ivuxolimab in advanced cancers. Sequencing used immunoSEQ multiplex PCR; TCRdb keeps in-frame clones, though not all of them. The top ten clones hold 5% of a sample with about 72,000 clones, more than 65% of them seen once. The source material was CD4+ or CD8+ T cells sorted from blood, sampled in a trial of the OX40 agonist ivuxolimab. Source of these receptors: an adult with an advanced solid tumor such as melanoma, head and neck, liver or kidney cancer.

V gene TRBV9 combines with J gene TRBJ2-2, with D hard to call. Germline V gene sequence: CDR1 SGDLS, CDR2 YYNGEE. Trimming pared 0 bases from V and 0 bases from J, leaving 3 bases between. The CDR3 is made up of 14 amino acids. For the CDR3, the DNA is TGTGCCAGCAGCGTAGTGCCGAACACCGGGGAGCTGTTTTTT. Translated: CASSVVPNTGELFF.

This chain links TRBV7-8 with TRBJ2-7; maybe TRBD2 (5 bases). V lost 7 bases and J lost 0, with 16 bases in between. In germline, CDR1 is SGHVS, CDR2 FQNEAQ. CDR3 length: 15 amino acids. The CDR3 DNA reads as TGTGCCAGCACTCCGGACCCGGGGATCTCCTACGAGCAGTACTTC. Protein product: CASTPDPGISYEQYF.

The chain recombines TRBV4-1 with TRBJ1-6, with 8 bases lining up with TRBD1. In germline, CDR1 is MGHRA, CDR2 YSYEKL. V was pared by 5 bases and J by 2 bases, with 5 bases of the junction left unmatched. The CDR3 contains 16 residues. The CDR3 is CASSITGGPYNSPLHF. DNA for the CDR3: TGCGCCAGCAGCATCACAGGGGGGCCCTATAATTCACCCCTCCACTTT.

V usage is TRBV27 and J usage is TRBJ2-2; D gene ambiguous. Trimming shortened V by 4 bases and J by 2 bases, and 14 bases separated the two germline ends. The V gene's germline CDR1 is MNHEY and CDR2 SMNVEV (reference sequence). This CDR3 spans 16 amino acids. In DNA form, the CDR3 reads TGTGCCAGCAGTTCCACAAGAATGGTTAACACCGGGGAGCTGTTTTTT. This translates into CASSSTRMVNTGELFF.

This clone was observed a single time. The chain is built from TRBV2 and TRBJ1-3, with unresolved D. Per germline, CDR1 SNHLY and CDR2 FYNNEI. CDR3 length: 16 residues. V was clipped by 8 bases and J by 0 bases, with 17 bases between them. CDR3 nucleotide sequence: TGTGCCAGCCCAACAGCGCCGGTCAGCTCTGGAAACACCATATATTTT. Amino acid sequence: CASPTAPVSSGNTIYF.

The V and J genes are TRBV5-1 and TRBJ2-3; D unclear. Germline V lookup: CDR1 SGHRS, CDR2 YFSETQ. The CDR3 is 13 residues long. V was shortened by 0 bases and J by 5 bases, with 7 bases between the two germline ends. This CDR3 reads CASSLAPGDTQYF. The CDR3, as DNA: TGCGCCAGCAGCTTGGCTCCGGGAGATACGCAGTATTTT.

This rearrangement joins TRBV10-1 to TRBJ1-4; 10 nucleotides match TRBD1. CDR1 and CDR2 (germline): WNHNN, SYGVQD (reference sequence). The CDR3 is 20 amino acids. Trimming at V came to 7 bases and at J to 0 bases, leaving 17 bases not matched to a gene. Written as DNA, the CDR3 is TGCGCCAGCATCCCACCACCGGGACAGGGGAGGGCTGCAACTAATGAAAAACTGTTTTTT. It yields the protein CASIPPPGQGRAATNEKLFF.

The chain carries TRBV10-2 and TRBJ1-1; D gene ambiguous. The ends were cut back, 2 bases at V and 3 bases at J, with 10 bases in the middle. CDR1 is WSHSY and CDR2 is SAAADI in the germline V gene. The CDR3 length is 14 residues. The CDR3 DNA is TGCGCCAGCAGTGAGCGGGCCACGGACACTGAAGCTTTCTTT. Translated, it gives CASSERATDTEAFF.

The chain carries TRBV2 and TRBJ1-1; 9 nucleotides match TRBD1. CDR3 size: 14 residues. Trimming removed 7 bases from V and 4 bases from J; junction bases left unmatched: 7. CDR1 and CDR2 from the germline V gene are SNHLY and FYNNEI. The CDR3 nucleotides read TGTGCCAGCACTATCCCGGACAGGGGCACTGAAGCTTTCTTT. Protein sequence: CASTIPDRGTEAFF.

The rearrangement joins TRBV7-3 to TRBJ1-1; D is undetermined. V lost 3 bases and J lost 9, with 14 bases in between. There are 13 residues in the CDR3. Germline CDR1 SGHTA, CDR2 FQGTGA. This CDR3 is CASSFGEPEKAFF. CDR3 in DNA: TGTGCCAGCAGCTTCGGGGAACCTGAAAAAGCTTTCTTT.

This clone has a count of ten or more. This chain links TRBV15 with TRBJ2-6; possible D gene TRBD2, 5 bases. Trimming shortened V by 0 bases and J by 0 bases, and 6 bases separated the two germline ends. The CDR3 spans 16 residues. Germline CDR1 LNHNV, CDR2 YYDKDF (reference sequence). The CDR3 spells CATSRDTSSGANVLTF. The CDR3 nucleotides read TGTGCCACCAGCAGAGATACTAGCTCTGGGGCCAACGTCCTGACTTTC.

The gene calls are TRBV2 and TRBJ1-4; D unclear. Trimming shortened V by 8 bases and J by 4 bases, and 11 bases separated the two germline ends. Germline lookup yields CDR1 SNHLY and CDR2 FYNNEI. The CDR3 is 13 residues long. The CDR3 region has the DNA TGTGCCAGCCAACGGGGAGTTAATGAAAAACTGTTTTTT. Encoded protein: CASQRGVNEKLFF.

The chain is built from TRBV5-1 and TRBJ2-7; the match to TRBD1 covers 9 bases. This CDR3 spans 14 amino acids. J gave up 6 bases and V 4 bases, and 8 bases lay outside the gene matches. Germline-derived CDR1 and CDR2 are SGHRS and YFSETQ. Written as DNA, the CDR3 is TGCGCCAGCAGCAACCGGGACAGGGAAGGCGAGCAGTACTTC. The encoded protein is CASSNRDREGEQYF.

The CDR3 coding sequence is TGTGCCAGCAGCCAACAGACAGGGGCGGCCCGTGGCTACACCTTC. This translates into CASSQQTGAARGYTF. This chain connects TRBV4-2 to TRBJ1-2; 8 nucleotides agree with TRBD1. The CDR3 is 15 residues long. Germline lookup yields CDR1 LGHNA and CDR2 YNFKEQ. The ends lost 2 bases at V and 7 bases at J; junction bases unmatched: 9.

CDR3 nucleotide sequence: TGCGCCAGCAGCCAAGTCCAGGGTGGGGGCACTGAAGCTTTCTTT. Amino acids: CASSQVQGGGTEAFF. The chain has TRBV4-3 and TRBJ1-1; weak D call: TRBD1 (5 bases). CDR1 is LGHNA and CDR2 is YSLEER in the germline V gene. The V gene lost 1 base and the J gene lost 4 bases, with 13 bases spanning the gap. CDR3 length: 15 residues.

The chain's CDR3 is CASSEAAGTGILYGYTF. CDR3 coding DNA: TGTGCCAGCAGTGAAGCGGCCGGGACAGGAATACTCTATGGCTACACCTTC. The rearrangement joins TRBV6-1 to TRBJ1-2; 8 nucleotides line up with TRBD1. CDR1 is MNHNS and CDR2 is SASEGT in the germline V gene. The ends lost 0 bases at V and 4 bases at J; junction bases unmatched: 10. The CDR3 runs to 17 residues.

The V and J genes are TRBV30 and TRBJ2-6; the match to TRBD1 covers 7 bases. The CDR3 has 16 residues. The V and J ends lost 2 bases and 3 bases, in that order; junction bases with no gene match: 7. Germline CDR1 is GTSNPN and CDR2 is SVGIG (reference sequence). The CDR3 DNA reads TGTGCCTGGAGTTCCAGGGGGATACGTGGGGCCAACGTCCTGACTTTC. It is translated as CAWSSRGIRGANVLTF.

The rearrangement links TRBV2 to TRBJ2-7; TRBD2 matches 12 bases. V dropped 7 bases and J dropped 2; count of bases not matched to a gene: 15. This CDR3 contains 18 residues. The germline V gene has CDR1 SNHLY and CDR2 FYNNEI. The CDR3 DNA is TGTGCCAGCAAAAAGTGGACTAGCGGGGCCGGAGGGGCCTACGAGCAGTACTTC. This gives the protein CASKKWTSGAGGAYEQYF.

This chain uses TRBV10-3 with TRBJ1-2, with TRBD1 matching over 9 bases. Germline V lookup: CDR1 ENHRY, CDR2 SYGVKD. Trimming at V came to 5 bases and at J to 7 bases, leaving 5 bases not matched to a gene. The CDR3 loop spans 13 amino acids. CDR3 bases: TGTGCCATCAGTCGACAGGGGGGAGGTGGCTACACCTTC. Translated, it gives CAISRQGGGGYTF.

Comment on this clone: The junction differs from germline at one of its ends, possibly a read error. The chain uses TRBV7-7 and TRBJ2-3; no clear D gene. The CDR3 is made up of 13 amino acids. Germline CDR1 is SSHAT and CDR2 is FNYEAQ (reference sequence). The CDR3 is CASSLDSSDTQYF. CDR3 DNA: TGTGCTAGCAGCTTAGATTCCTCAGATACGCAGTATTTT.

This clone was seen once. The gene calls are TRBV10-3 and TRBJ2-1; unclear D gene. The CDR3 loop spans 16 amino acids. V lost 0 bases and J 1 base, leaving 10 bases between the germline ends. Germline V gene data show CDR1 as ENHRY and CDR2 as SYGVKD. The CDR3: CAISESSYGSYNEQFF. The CDR3 nucleotides read TGTGCCATCAGTGAGTCGTCTTATGGTTCCTACAATGAGCAGTTCTTC.

The V gene is TRBV4-1, the J gene TRBJ2-7, with a weak D call TRBD1 (5 bases). V lost 1 base to trimming and J lost 2 bases, with 12 bases between them. The CDR3 covers 15 residues. Germline CDR1 and CDR2: MGHRA and YSYEKL. CDR3: CASSQATGGAYEQYF. The CDR3 DNA follows: TGCGCCAGCAGCCAAGCAACAGGTGGGGCCTACGAGCAGTACTTC.

About this clone: This CDR3 is also generated by other DNA sequences in the sample. J is TRBJ2-5 and V is TRBV18; D is possibly TRBD2 (5 bases). Germline CDR1 is KGHSH and CDR2 is LQKENI. CDR3 length: 12 amino acids. V lost 3 bases and J lost 3, with 5 bases in between. The CDR3: CASSPREETQYF. The CDR3 DNA reads as TGTGCCAGCTCACCGCGGGAAGAGACCCAGTACTTC.

V usage is TRBV5-5 and J usage is TRBJ2-5; weak D call: TRBD1 (5 bases). Germline V CDR1 and CDR2: SGHKS, YYEKEE (reference sequence). Deletions cut 4 bases from V and 4 bases from J, with 14 bases between. CDR3 length: 14 residues. The CDR3 loop reads CASSGRIRGETQYF. The DNA of the CDR3 is TGTGCCAGCAGCGGAAGGATTAGGGGAGAGACCCAGTACTTC.

V gene TRBV5-8 combines with J gene TRBJ2-5; D possibly corresponds to TRBD1 (7 bases). V lost 4 bases, J lost 2 bases, and 12 bases lay in between. CDR3 length: 14 residues. CDR1 and CDR2 from the germline V gene are SGHTS and YDEGEE. The CDR3 loop is CASSRGTAQETQYF. The CDR3 nucleotides read TGTGCCAGCAGCCGCGGGACAGCACAAGAGACCCAGTACTTC.

V and J are TRBV6-5 and TRBJ1-2; D is undetermined. The V end was cut by 2 bases, the J end by 6 bases, with 10 bases between. The CDR3 is made up of 13 amino acids. The germline gives CDR1 MNHEY, CDR2 SVGAGI. In DNA, the CDR3 is TGTGCCAGCAGTTACCGCCGTGGGGATGGCTACACCTTC. Encoded protein: CASSYRRGDGYTF.

The V and J genes are TRBV5-1 and TRBJ2-2, with D possibly being TRBD2 (5 bases). The CDR3 totals 14 residues. In germline, CDR1 is SGHRS, CDR2 YFSETQ. Trimming took 5 bases from V and 5 from J, leaving 13 bases between them. Written as DNA, the CDR3 is TGCGCCAGCAGAACCGGACTGGAAACCGGGGAGCTGTTTTTT. Amino acid sequence: CASRTGLETGELFF.

V and J are TRBV5-5 and TRBJ1-3, with D possibly TRBD1 on 5 matching bases. The CDR3 contains 13 residues. With 4 bases removed from V and 7 bases from J, the gap between germline ends came to 12 bases. Per the germline V gene, CDR1 is SGHKS and CDR2 is YYEKEE (reference sequence). This CDR3 is CASSGQGRNTIYF. The CDR3 DNA reads as TGTGCCAGCAGCGGCCAGGGACGGAACACCATATATTTT.

The sample holds a few counts of this clone. This chain links TRBV6-1 with TRBJ2-7, with 9 bases that match TRBD1. Unmatched junction bases numbered 12, after V lost 6 bases and J lost 6 bases. CDR3 length: 15 amino acids. Germline loops: CDR1 MNHNS, CDR2 SASEGT. CDR3 loop: CASSATRDRASEQYF. CDR3 nucleotides: TGTGCCAGCAGCGCTACTAGGGACAGGGCTTCCGAGCAGTACTTC.